This T cell receptor (beta chain) was profiled in a study of blood T cell repertoires in COVID-19. Across the study: The United States, Italy and Spain provided the acute and convalescent COVID-19 samples. PBMCs, B-cell-depleted T cells, or T cells were the source of the cDNA or gDNA that made up the material.

This CDR3 has 14 amino acids. V gave up 0 bases and J gave up 3 bases, with 8 bases separating them. Germline lookup yields CDR1 MNHEY and CDR2 SMNVEV (reference sequence). In the authors' methods: Reference gene primer amplification in the assay estimated nucleated cell counts. TCRdb keeps only in-frame clones here, not all; method: immunoSEQ multiplex PCR. The V and J calls and the clone size are those of that table, but D and trimming were determined from the DNA. The data show fewer than 300,000 clones, 88% seen once. The chain recombines TRBV27 with TRBJ1-2, with D unresolved. Source material: peripheral blood. This TCR was sampled from a woman between 35 and 50 years old who had recovered from COVID-19. CDR3 nucleotide sequence: TGTGCCAGCAGTTTATCCCCCCCGGACTATGGCTACACCTTC. Encoded protein: CASSLSPPDYGYTF.